This TCR beta chain was recorded in a study of cytomegalovirus exposure and HLA in healthy donors. Primers: 60 Vbeta forward and 13 Jbeta reverse. The assay was immunoSEQ multiplex PCR, and TCRdb's table has in-frame clones only and misses some. The sample yields about 150,000 clones, less than 80% seen once. Comments on this clone: Antigen specificity is unknown.

Study-level points and caveats: TCR beta chains numbering under 200 were designated cytomegalovirus-associated.

V lost 5 bases to trimming and J lost 2 bases, with 15 bases between them. The CDR3 is 16 residues long. The V gene's germline CDR1 is SGHDN and CDR2 FVKESK. The sample consisted of PBMCs. The receptor's source is a young man in good health and CMV-seronegative. The chain uses TRBV14 and TRBJ2-2, with D perhaps TRBD1 (6 bases). CDR3 amino acids: CASSSFRDTNTGELFF. The CDR3 DNA follows: TGTGCCAGCAGCAGTTTCCGGGACACCAACACCGGGGAGCTGTTTTTT. Combining the CDR3 with reference TRBV14 and TRBJ2-2 gives the whole variable domain EAGVTQFPSHSVIEKGQTVTLRCDPISGHDNLYWYRRVMGKEIKFLLHFVKESKQDESGMPNNRFLAERTGGTYSTLKVQPAELEDSGVYFCASSSFRDTNTGELFFGEGSRLTVL.